This T cell receptor beta chain was sequenced during a study of blood T cell repertoires in COVID-19. The CDR3 is made up of 16 amino acids. V was pared by 3 bases and J by 4 bases, with 8 bases of the junction left unmatched. Germline V gives CDR1 KGHSH, CDR2 LQKENI. As processed by the authors: Nucleated cell counts were estimated from reference gene primer amplification. TCRdb's copy holds only in-frame clones and misses some; the assay was immunoSEQ multiplex PCR. That table supplies the V and J calls and clone size; D and trimming were determined from the DNA. The profile covers 70,000 to 95,000 clones, with over 85% appearing a single time and roughly 2.3% taken by the ten largest.

The rearrangement links TRBV18 to TRBJ1-5; TRBD1 aligns across 8 bases. Specimen: peripheral blood. This TCR was sampled from a man aged 45-65 years with acute or convalescent COVID-19. CDR3 nucleotides: TGTGCCAGCTCACCGGACTCCGGGACAGGTAATCAGCCCCAGCATTTT. Residues: CASSPDSGTGNQPQHF.